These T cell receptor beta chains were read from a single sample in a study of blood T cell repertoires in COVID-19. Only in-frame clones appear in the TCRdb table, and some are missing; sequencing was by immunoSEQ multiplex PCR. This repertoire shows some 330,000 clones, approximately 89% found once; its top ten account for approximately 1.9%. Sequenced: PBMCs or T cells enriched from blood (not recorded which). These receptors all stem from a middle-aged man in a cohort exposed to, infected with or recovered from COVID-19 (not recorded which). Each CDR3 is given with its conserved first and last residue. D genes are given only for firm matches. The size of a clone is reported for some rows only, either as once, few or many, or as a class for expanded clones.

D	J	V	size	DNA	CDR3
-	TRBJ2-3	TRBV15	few	TGTGCCACCAGCAGAGATGCGCAGGGGTCAGATACGCAGTATTTT	CATSRDAQGSDTQYF
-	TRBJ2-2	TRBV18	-	TGTGCCAGCTCACCACCGGTGGCGGCGAACACCGGGGAGCTGTTTTTT	CASSPPVAANTGELFF
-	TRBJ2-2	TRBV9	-	TGTGCCAGCAGCGTACGGGGAGAAGGCACCGGGGAGCTGTTTTTT	CASSVRGEGTGELFF
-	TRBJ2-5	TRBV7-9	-	TGTGCCAGCAACACTCTCGGTACCCAGGCCCAGTACTTC	CASNTLGTQAQYF
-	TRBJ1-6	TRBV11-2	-	TGTGCCAGCAGCCGAGACAGTCCCTATAATTCACCCCTCCACTTT	CASSRDSPYNSPLHF
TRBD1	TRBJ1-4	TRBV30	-	TGTGCCTGGGGACAGGATGAAAAACTGTTTTTT	CAWGQDEKLFF
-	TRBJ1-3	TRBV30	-	TGTGCCTGGAGTGAGGACACCAGAAACACCATATATTTT	CAWSEDTRNTIYF
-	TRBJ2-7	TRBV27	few	TGTGCCAGCAGTTGGCGGGGGCTTTTGTACGAGCAGTACTTC	CASSWRGLLYEQYF
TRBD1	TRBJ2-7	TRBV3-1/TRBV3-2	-	TGTGCCAGCAGTCCCTCGACCCGGCAGGGGGCTATGAGCTCCTACGAGCAGTACTTC	CASSPSTRQGAMSSYEQYF
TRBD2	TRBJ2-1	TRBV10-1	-	TGCGCCAGCAGTCGGGACTACGATAATGAGCAGTTCTTC	CASSRDYDNEQFF
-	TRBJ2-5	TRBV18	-	TGTGCCAGCTCACCGGGAGGTCAAGAGACCCAGTACTTC	CASSPGGQETQYF
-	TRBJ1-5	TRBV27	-	TGTGCCAGCAGTTCGGCTCCTCCCCGACAACCGCCCCAGCATTTT	CASSSAPPRQPPQHF
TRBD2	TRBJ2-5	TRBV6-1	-	TGTGCCAGCAGTGAGGGGCGCGGGAGTTGGGAGACCCAGTACTTC	CASSEGRGSWETQYF
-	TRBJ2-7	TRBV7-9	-	TGTGCCAGCAGCTTGTCCAAGGGGGTCTACGAGCAGTACTTC	CASSLSKGVYEQYF
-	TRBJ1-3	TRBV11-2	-	TGTGCCAGCAGCTTAGGGGCAGAAAAAGGAAACACCATATATTTT	CASSLGAEKGNTIYF
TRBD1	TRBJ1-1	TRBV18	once	TGTGCCAGCTCACTCCAAACAGGGGGCGCTCACACTGAAGCTTTCTTT	CASSLQTGGAHTEAFF
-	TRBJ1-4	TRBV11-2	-	TGTGCCAGCAGCTCAGGGGTACAGCTCGGTCGTGAAAAACTGTTTTTT	CASSSGVQLGREKLFF